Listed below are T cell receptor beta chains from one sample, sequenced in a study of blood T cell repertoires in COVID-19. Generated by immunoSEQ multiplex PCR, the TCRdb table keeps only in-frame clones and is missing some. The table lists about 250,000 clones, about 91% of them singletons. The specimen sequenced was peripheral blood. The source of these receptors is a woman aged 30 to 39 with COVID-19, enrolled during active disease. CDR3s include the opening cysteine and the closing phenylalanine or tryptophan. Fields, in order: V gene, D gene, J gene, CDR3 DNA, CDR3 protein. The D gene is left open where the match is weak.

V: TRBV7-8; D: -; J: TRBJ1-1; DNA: TGTGCCAGCAGCTTATTAGAGAACACTGAAGCTTTCTTT; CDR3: CASSLLENTEAFF
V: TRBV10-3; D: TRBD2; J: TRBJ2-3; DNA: TGTGCCATCAGTGCGCAACCGGGACTAGCGACACTCGGGGGAGGCACAGATACGCAGTATTTT; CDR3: CAISAQPGLATLGGGTDTQYF
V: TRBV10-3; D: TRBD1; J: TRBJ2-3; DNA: TGTGCCATCAGTCGGACAGGGGCGGTTCGGGGAGGGGATACGCAGTATTTT; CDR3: CAISRTGAVRGGDTQYF
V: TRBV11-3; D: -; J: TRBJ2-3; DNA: TGTGCCAGCAGCTTTCGCTCGGTCACAGATACGCAGTATTTT; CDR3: CASSFRSVTDTQYF
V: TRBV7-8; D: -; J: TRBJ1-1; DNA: TGTGCCAGCAGCCCTGACAGAATGAACACTGAAGCTTTCTTT; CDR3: CASSPDRMNTEAFF
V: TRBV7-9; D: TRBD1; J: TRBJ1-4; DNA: TGTGCCAGCAGCTTAAGCCCCGGGACAGTCCCAACTAATGAAAAACTGTTTTTT; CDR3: CASSLSPGTVPTNEKLFF
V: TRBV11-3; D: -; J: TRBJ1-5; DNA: TGTGCCAGCAGCTCTTCGGGAGATACGCAGCATTTT; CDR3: CASSSSGDTQHF
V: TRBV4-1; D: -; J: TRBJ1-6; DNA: TGCGCCAGCAGCCAAGTAAACCTAGTCTCCTATAATTCACCCCTCCACTTT; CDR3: CASSQVNLVSYNSPLHF
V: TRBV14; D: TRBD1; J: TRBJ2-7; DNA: TGTGCCAGCAGCCCGACAGGGCACGAGCAGTACTTC; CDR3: CASSPTGHEQYF
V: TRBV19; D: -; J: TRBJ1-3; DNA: TGTGCCAGTAGACCACAGGGTAGCTCTGGAAACACCATATATTTT; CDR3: CASRPQGSSGNTIYF
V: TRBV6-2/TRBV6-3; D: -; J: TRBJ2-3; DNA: TGTGCCAGCAGTTTCGCCAACGGAGATACGCAGTATTTT; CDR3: CASSFANGDTQYF
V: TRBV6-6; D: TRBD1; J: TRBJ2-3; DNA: TGTGCCAGCAGTTCCCATGACAGGGGCAGCACAGATACGCAGTATTTT; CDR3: CASSSHDRGSTDTQYF
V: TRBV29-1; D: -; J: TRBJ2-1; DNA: TGCAGCGTTGAAAGCGGGTATGAGCAGTTCTTC; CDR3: CSVESGYEQFF
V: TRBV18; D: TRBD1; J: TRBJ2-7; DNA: TGTGCCAGCTCACCATACGGGACAGGCTACGAGCAGTACTTC; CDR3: CASSPYGTGYEQYF
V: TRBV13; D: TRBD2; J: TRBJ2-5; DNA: TGTGCCAGCAGCTTACAGGGTCCCGCGGAGCGGGGGCAAGAGACCCAGTACTTC; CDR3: CASSLQGPAERGQETQYF
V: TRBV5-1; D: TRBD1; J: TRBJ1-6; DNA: TGCGCCAGCAGCTTGGGTGACAGGGGACGGGGCTATAATTCACCCCTCCACTTT; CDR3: CASSLGDRGRGYNSPLHF
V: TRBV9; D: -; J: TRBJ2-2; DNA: TGTGCCAGCACGGTAACAGGTAGTTTGGCCGGGGAGCTGTTTTTT; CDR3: CASTVTGSLAGELFF